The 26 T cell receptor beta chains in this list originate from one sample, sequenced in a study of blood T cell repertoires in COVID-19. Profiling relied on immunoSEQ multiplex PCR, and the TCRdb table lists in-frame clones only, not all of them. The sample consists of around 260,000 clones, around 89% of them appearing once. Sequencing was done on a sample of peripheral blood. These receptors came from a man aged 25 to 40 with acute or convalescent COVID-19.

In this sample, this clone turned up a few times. In DNA form, the CDR3 reads TGTGCCAGCAGTTACTTGGAGGGTTGGAAGCCCCAGCATTTT. Translated: CASSYLEGWKPQHF. The chain employs TRBV6-6 and TRBJ1-5, with no clear D. This CDR3 has 14 residues. From germline, CDR1 is MNHNY and CDR2 SVGAGI (reference sequence). Trimming removed 1 base from V and 8 bases from J, with 12 bases in between.

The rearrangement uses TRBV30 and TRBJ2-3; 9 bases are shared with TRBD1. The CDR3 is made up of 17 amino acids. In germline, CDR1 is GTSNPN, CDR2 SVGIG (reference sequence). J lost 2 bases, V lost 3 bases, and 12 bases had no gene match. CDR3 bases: TGTGCCTGGAGGGCACAGGGGGCCTTATCGTACACAGATACGCAGTATTTT. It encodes CAWRAQGALSYTDTQYF.

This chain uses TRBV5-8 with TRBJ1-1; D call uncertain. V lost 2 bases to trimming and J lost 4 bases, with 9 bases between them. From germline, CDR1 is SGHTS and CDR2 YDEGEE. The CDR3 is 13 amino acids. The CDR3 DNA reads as TGTGCCAGCAGCTTCGGGCGGGGCACTGAAGCTTTCTTT. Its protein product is CASSFGRGTEAFF.

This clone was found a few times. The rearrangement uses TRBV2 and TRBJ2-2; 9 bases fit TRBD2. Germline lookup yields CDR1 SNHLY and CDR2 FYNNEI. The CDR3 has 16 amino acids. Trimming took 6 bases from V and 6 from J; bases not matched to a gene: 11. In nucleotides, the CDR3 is TGTGCCAGCAGGATGAATAGCGGGGGCCCATCCGGGGAGCTGTTTTTT. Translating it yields CASRMNSGGPSGELFF.

The CDR3 reads CASSESLNTIYF. The CDR3, as DNA: TGTGCCAGCAGTGAATCACTAAACACCATATATTTT. This chain joins TRBV6-1 and TRBJ1-3; D call uncertain. CDR1 MNHNS and CDR2 SASEGT come from the germline V gene. V lost 2 bases and J 6 bases, leaving 5 bases between the germline ends. CDR3 length: 12 amino acids.

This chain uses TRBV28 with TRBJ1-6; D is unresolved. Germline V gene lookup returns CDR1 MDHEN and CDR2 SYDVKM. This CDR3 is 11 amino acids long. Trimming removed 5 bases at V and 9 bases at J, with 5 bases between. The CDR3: CASSLRSPLHF. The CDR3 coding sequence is TGTGCCAGCAGTCTTCGTTCACCCCTCCACTTT.

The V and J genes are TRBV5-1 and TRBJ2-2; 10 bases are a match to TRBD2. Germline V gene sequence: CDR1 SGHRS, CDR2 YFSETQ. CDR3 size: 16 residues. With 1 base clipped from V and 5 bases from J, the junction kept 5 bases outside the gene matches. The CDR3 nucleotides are TGCGCCAGCAGCTTGATAGCGGGAGGTGGTACCGGGGAGCTGTTTTTT. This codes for CASSLIAGGGTGELFF.

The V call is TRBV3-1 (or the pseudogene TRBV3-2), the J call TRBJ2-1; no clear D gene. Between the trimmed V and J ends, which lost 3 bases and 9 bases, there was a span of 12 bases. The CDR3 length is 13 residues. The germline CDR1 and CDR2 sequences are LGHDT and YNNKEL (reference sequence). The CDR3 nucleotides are TGTGCCAGCAGCCAGGCCACAACGTCTGAGCAGTTCTTC. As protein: CASSQATTSEQFF.

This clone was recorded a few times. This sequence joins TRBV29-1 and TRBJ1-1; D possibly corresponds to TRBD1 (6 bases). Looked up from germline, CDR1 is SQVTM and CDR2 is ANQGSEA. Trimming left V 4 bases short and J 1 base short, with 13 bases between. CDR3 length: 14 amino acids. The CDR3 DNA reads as TGCAGCGTTGTCAGGGGAGTCCAGAACACTGAAGCTTTCTTT. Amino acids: CSVVRGVQNTEAFF.

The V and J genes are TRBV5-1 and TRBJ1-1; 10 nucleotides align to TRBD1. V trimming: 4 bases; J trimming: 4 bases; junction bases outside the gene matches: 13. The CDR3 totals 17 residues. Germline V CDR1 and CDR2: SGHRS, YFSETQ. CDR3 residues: CASSIDRGLSATTEAFF. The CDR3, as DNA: TGCGCCAGCAGCATAGACAGGGGGCTTTCCGCGACCACTGAAGCTTTCTTT.

This CDR3 is CASSPLPRTGGMLNTEAFF. The CDR3 region has the DNA TGTGCCAGCAGCCCACTTCCCAGGACAGGGGGTATGCTGAACACTGAAGCTTTCTTT. V and J are TRBV4-2 and TRBJ1-1; TRBD1 matches 10 bases. The CDR3 is 19 residues long. V was pared by 4 bases and J by 0 bases, with 14 bases of the junction left unmatched. Germline V gives CDR1 LGHNA, CDR2 YNFKEQ.

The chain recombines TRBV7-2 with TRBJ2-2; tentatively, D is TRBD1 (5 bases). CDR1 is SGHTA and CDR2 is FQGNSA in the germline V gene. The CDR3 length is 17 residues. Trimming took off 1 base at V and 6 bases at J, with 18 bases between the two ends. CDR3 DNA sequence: TGTGCCAGCAGCTTAGGTTCCCAGCGCAGACAGTCCGGGGAGCTGTTTTTT. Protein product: CASSLGSQRRQSGELFF.

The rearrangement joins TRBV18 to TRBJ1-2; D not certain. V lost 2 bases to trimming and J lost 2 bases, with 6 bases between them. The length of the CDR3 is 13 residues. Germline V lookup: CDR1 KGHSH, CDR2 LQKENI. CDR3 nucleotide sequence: TGTGCCAGCTCACCAGGGGAGAACTATGGCTACACCTTC. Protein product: CASSPGENYGYTF.

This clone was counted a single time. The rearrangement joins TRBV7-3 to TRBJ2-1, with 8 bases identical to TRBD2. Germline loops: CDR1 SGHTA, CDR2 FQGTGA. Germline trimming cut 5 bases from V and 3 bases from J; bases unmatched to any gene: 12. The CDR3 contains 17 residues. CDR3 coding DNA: TGTGCCAGCAGCCCGGCCCCGGGACTAGGGTTCTACAATGAGCAGTTCTTC. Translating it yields CASSPAPGLGFYNEQFF.

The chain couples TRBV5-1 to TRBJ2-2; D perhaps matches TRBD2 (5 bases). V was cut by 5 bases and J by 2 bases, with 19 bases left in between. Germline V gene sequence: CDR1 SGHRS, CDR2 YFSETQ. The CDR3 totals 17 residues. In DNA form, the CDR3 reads TGCGCCAGCAGGAGGTCGTCAGCGGAGCCTAACACCGGGGAGCTGTTTTTT. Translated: CASRRSSAEPNTGELFF.

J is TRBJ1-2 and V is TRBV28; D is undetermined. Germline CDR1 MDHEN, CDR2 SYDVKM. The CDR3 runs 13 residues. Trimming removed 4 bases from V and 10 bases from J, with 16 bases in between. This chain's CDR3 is CASSSSPNINYTF. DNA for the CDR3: TGTGCCAGCAGTTCCTCCCCTAATATTAACTACACCTTC.

The DNA of the CDR3 is TGCGCCAGCAGGCCGACGCCAGCGATAGACGAGCAGTACTTC. This translates into CASRPTPAIDEQYF. This rearrangement joins TRBV5-1 to TRBJ2-7, with D unresolved. V shed 5 bases and J shed 5 bases, with 17 bases lying between them. The CDR3 has 14 residues. The germline CDR1 and CDR2 sequences are SGHRS and YFSETQ.

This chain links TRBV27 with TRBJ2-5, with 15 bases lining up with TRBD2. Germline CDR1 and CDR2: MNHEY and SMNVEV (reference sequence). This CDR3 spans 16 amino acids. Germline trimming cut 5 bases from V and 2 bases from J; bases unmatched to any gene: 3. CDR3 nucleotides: TGTGCCAGCAGTCGGACTAGCGGGAGGGTTCAAGAGACCCAGTACTTC. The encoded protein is CASSRTSGRVQETQYF.

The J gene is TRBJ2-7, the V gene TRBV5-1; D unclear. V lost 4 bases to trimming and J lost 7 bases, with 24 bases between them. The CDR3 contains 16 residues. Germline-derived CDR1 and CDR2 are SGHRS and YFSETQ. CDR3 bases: TGCGCCAGCAGCCTAATAACCGAGAATCCCTTCCTGGAGCAGTACTTC. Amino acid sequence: CASSLITENPFLEQYF.

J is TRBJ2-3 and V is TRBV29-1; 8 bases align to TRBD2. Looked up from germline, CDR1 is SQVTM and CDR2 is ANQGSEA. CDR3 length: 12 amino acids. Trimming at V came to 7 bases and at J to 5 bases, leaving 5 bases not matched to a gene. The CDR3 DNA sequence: TGCAGCGCTGGACTAGCAGGAGATACGCAGTATTTT. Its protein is CSAGLAGDTQYF.

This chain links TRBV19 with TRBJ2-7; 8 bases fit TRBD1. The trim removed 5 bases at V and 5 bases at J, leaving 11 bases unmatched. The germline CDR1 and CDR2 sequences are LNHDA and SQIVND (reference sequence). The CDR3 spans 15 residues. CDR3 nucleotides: TGTGCCAGTAGTGTTACCGGGACAGGAACCAACGAGCAGTACTTC. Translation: CASSVTGTGTNEQYF.

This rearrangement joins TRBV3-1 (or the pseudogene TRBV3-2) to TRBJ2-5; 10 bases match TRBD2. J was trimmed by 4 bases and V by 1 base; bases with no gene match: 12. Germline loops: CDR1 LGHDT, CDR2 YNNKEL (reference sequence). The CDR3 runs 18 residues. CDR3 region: CASSQVFRGLAGVETQYF. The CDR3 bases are TGTGCCAGCAGCCAAGTATTCAGGGGGCTAGCGGGAGTAGAGACCCAGTACTTC.

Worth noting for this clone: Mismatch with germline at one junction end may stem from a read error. CDR3 sequence reads: CASSGPGTTDF. The CDR3 DNA is TGTGCCAGCAGCGGACCCGGGACTACCGACTTC. This chain joins TRBV3-1 (or the pseudogene TRBV3-2) and TRBJ2-7; 7 bases line up with TRBD2. The CDR3 runs 11 residues. The germline CDR1 and CDR2 sequences are LGHDT and YNNKEL (reference sequence).

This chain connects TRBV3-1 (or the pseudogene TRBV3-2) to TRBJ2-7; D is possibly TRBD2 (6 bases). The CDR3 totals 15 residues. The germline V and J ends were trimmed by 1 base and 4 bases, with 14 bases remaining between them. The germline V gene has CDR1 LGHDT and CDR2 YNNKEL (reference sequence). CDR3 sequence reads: CASSQGRRGVYEQYF. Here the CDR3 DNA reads TGTGCCAGCAGCCAAGGTAGGAGGGGAGTTTACGAGCAGTACTTC.

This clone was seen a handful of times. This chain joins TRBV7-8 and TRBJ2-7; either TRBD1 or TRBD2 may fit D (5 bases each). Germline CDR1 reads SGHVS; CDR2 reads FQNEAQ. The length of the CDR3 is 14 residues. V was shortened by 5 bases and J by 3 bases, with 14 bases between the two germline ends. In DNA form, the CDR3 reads TGTGCCAGCAGCAGAGGGTGGCAGGGCTACGAGCAGTACTTC. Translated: CASSRGWQGYEQYF.

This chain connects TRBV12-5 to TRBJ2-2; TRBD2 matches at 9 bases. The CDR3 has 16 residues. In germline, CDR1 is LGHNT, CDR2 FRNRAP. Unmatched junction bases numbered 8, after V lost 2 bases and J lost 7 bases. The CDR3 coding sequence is TGTGCTAGTGGTTTGACGGCGGGGGGGCCCGTCGGGGAGCTGTTTTTT. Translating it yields CASGLTAGGPVGELFF.